This T cell receptor (beta chain) is drawn from a study of T-cell reconstitution after alpha-beta-depleted transplantation in children. Findings and caveats of the study: T cells produced anew were the main source of T-cell counts and diversity one year after transplant. High day-60 TCRbeta diversity in some patients came from surviving recipient T cells and thymic progenitors. Several hundred expanded graft clones reportedly supplied alpha-beta T cells about two months after transplant.

This CDR3 has 17 residues. Points on this clonotype: The antigen remains undetermined.

A library of TCRbeta sequences, prepared with unique molecular identifiers, was generated. A single record per CDR3 protein comes from TCRdb applying MiXCR to the PCR reads. The sample yields around 580,000 distinct CDR3 sequences, 27% seen once. The clonotype comes from a boy under three years old with Wiskott-Aldrich syndrome, due to receive a stem cell transplant. J is TRBJ2-6 and V is TRBV21-1; no check of the table's D call, TRBD1, against the DNA was made. TRBV21-1 is a pseudogene. The sequencing used PBMCs, collected before TCRalphabeta/CD19-depleted stem cell transplant. Written as DNA, the CDR3 is TGTGCCGTAGTCCCGGGACAGGGGCCCTCTGGGGCCAACGTCCTGACTTTC. It yields the protein CAVVPGQGPSGANVLTF.